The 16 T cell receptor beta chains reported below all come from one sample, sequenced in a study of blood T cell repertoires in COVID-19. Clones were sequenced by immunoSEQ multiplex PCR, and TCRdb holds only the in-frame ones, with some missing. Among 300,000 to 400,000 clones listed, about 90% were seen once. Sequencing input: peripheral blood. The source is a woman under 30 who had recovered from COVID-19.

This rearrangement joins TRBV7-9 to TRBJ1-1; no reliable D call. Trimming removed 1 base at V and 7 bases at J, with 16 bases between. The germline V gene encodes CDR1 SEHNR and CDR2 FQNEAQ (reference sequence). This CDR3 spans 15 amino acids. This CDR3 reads CASSLDIFRGDEAFF. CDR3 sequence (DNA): TGTGCCAGCAGCTTAGATATCTTCCGGGGAGATGAAGCTTTCTTT.

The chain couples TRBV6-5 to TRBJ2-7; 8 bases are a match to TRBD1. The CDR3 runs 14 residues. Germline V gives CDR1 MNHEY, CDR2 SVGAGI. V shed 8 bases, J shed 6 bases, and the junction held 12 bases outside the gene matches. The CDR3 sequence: CASAASLQGGEQYV. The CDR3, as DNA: TGTGCCAGCGCGGCGTCCCTACAGGGGGGCGAGCAGTACGTC.

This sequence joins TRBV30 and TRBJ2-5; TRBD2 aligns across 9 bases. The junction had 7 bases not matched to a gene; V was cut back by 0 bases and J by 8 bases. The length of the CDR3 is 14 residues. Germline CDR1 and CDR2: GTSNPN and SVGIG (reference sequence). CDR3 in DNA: TGTGCCTGGAGTGTACTCCTAGCGGGACCCACCCAGTACTTC. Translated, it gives CAWSVLLAGPTQYF.

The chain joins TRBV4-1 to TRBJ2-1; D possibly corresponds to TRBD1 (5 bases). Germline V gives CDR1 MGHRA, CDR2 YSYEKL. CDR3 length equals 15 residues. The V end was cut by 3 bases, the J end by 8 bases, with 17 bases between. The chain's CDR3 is CASSQWQGLSDEQFF. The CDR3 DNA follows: TGCGCCAGCAGCCAGTGGCAGGGCTTGTCCGATGAGCAGTTCTTC.

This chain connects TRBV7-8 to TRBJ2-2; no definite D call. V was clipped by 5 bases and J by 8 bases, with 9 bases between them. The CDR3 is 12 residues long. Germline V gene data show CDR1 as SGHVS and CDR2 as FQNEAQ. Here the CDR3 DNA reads TGTGCCAGCAGCCCCCTTTCTGGGGAGCTGTTTTTT. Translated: CASSPLSGELFF.

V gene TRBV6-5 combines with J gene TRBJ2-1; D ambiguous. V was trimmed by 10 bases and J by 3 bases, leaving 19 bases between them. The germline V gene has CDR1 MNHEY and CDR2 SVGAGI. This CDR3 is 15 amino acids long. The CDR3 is CATNPSLLSYNEQFF. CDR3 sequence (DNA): TGTGCCACTAATCCCTCCCTCCTGAGCTACAATGAGCAGTTCTTC.

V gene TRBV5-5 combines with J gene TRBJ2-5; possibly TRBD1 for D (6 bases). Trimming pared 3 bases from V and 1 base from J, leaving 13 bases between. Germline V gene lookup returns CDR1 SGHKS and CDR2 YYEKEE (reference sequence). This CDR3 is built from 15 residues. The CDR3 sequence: CASSSPGAGQETQYF. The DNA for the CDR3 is TGTGCCAGCAGCTCTCCAGGGGCCGGCCAAGAGACCCAGTACTTC.

In DNA, the CDR3 is TGCGCCAGCAGTGACCTCGGACTAGCGGGGGCCGGGGAGCTGTTTTTT. Translation: CASSDLGLAGAGELFF. V is TRBV10-1 and J is TRBJ2-2; 13 bases fit TRBD2. This CDR3 is built from 16 residues. V trimming: 3 bases; J trimming: 6 bases; junction bases outside the gene matches: 4. Germline CDR1 is WNHNN and CDR2 is SYGVQD (reference sequence).

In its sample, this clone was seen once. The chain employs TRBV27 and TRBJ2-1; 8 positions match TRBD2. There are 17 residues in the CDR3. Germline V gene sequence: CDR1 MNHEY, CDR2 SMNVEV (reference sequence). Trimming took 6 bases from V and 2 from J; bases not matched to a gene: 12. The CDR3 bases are TGTGCCAGCAGCGCTTTGAGAGGCGGGAGGACCTACAATGAGCAGTTCTTC. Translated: CASSALRGGRTYNEQFF.

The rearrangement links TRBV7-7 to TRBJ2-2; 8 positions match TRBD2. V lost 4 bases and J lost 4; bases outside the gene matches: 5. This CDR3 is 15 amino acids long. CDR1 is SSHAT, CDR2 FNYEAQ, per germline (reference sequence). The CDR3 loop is CASSSSGSLTGELFF. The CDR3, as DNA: TGTGCCAGCAGCTCCAGCGGGAGTCTCACCGGGGAGCTGTTTTTT.

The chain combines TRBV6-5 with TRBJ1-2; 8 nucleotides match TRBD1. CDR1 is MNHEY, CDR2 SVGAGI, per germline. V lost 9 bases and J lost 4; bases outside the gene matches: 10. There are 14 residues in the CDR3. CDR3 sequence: CASILQGAGYGYTF. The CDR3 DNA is TGTGCCAGTATTCTCCAGGGGGCCGGCTATGGCTACACCTTC.

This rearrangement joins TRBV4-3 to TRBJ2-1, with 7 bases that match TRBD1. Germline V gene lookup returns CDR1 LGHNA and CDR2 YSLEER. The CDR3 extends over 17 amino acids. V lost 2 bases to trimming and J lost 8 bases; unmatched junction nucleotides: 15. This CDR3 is CASSQSPGTALADEQFF. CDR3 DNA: TGCGCCAGCAGCCAAAGCCCCGGGACAGCCCTTGCGGATGAGCAGTTCTTC.

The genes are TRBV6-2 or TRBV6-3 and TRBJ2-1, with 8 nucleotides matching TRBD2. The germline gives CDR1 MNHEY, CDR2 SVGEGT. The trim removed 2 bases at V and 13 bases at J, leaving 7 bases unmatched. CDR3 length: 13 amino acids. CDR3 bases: TGTGCCAGCAGTTACGGCGCAGCGGGAGAACAGTTCTTC. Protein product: CASSYGAAGEQFF.

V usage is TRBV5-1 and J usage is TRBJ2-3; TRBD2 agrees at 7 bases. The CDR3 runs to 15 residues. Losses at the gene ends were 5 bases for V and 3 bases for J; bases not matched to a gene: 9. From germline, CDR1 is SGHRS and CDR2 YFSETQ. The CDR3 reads CASSSLASSTDTQYF. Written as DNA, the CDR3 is TGCGCCAGCAGTTCACTAGCGAGTAGTACAGATACGCAGTATTTT. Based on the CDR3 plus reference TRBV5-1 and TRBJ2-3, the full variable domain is KAGVTQTPRYLIKTRGQQVTLSCSPISGHRSVSWYQQTPGQGLQFLFEYFSETQRNKGNFPGRFSGRQFSNSRSEMNVSTLELGDSALYLCASSSLASSTDTQYFGPGTRLTVL.

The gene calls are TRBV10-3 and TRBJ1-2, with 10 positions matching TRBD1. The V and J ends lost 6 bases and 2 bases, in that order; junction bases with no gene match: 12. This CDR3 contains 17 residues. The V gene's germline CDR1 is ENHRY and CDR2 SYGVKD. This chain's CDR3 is CAISEPGQGMTNYGYTF. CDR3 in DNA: TGTGCCATCAGCGAACCGGGACAGGGGATGACGAACTATGGCTACACCTTC.

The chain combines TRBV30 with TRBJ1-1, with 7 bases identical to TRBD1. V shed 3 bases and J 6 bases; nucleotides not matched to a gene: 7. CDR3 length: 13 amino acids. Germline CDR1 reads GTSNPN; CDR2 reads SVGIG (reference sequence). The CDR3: CAWSPQGLAEAFF. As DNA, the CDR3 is TGTGCCTGGAGCCCACAGGGGTTGGCTGAAGCTTTCTTT.